The source of this T cell receptor beta chain is a study of breast tumors, draining lymph nodes, adjacent tissues. Findings and limits, study-wide: Tumor TCR diversity was below lymph nodes but above nontumor tissue.

TCRdb reprocessed the multiplex PCR reads via MiXCR and lists one record per CDR3 protein. The sample lists nearly 200,000 distinct CDR3 sequences, over 25% occurring once. Unmatched junction bases numbered 6, after V lost 0 bases and J lost 5 bases. CDR3 size: 15 residues. Germline CDR1 and CDR2: SGHTS and YDEGEE. Breast cancer patients provided tissue from their axillary draining lymph nodes. This clonotype was seen many times. The antigen remains undetermined. Material for sequencing was axillary lymph node tissue. The sequence derives from a female donor with breast cancer. Some clones in this sample may be carry-over from other donors' samples. The genes are TRBV5-8 and TRBJ2-5; 8 bases are shared with TRBD2. The CDR3 loop is CASSLVRLAWETQYF. CDR3 DNA: TGTGCCAGCAGCTTGGTTCGACTAGCGTGGGAGACCCAGTACTTC. The variable domain in full, with the rest retrieved from reference TRBV5-8 and TRBJ2-5, is EAGVTQSPTHLIKTRGQQATLRCSPISGHTSVYWYQQALGLGLQFLLWYDEGEERNRGNFPPRFSGRQFPNYSSELNVNALELEDSALYLCASSLVRLAWETQYFGPGTRLLVL.